The 17 T cell receptor beta chains in this list originate from one sample, sequenced in a study of cytomegalovirus exposure and HLA in healthy donors. The PCR had 60 Vbeta and 13 Jbeta primers. Some clones are missing from TCRdb's copy, which holds only in-frame ones; the method was immunoSEQ multiplex PCR. The sample lists 120,000 to 150,000 clones; over 70% were seen once. The sample consisted of PBMCs. The origin of the receptors is a man younger than 45 in good health and CMV-seropositive.

This clone was detected only once. The chain joins TRBV7-6 to TRBJ2-3, with 8 bases that match TRBD2. The trim removed 5 bases at V and 4 bases at J, leaving 14 bases unmatched. Germline V lookup: CDR1 SGHVS, CDR2 FNYEAQ. The CDR3 covers 17 residues. The CDR3 DNA follows: TGTGCCAGCAGCCCTCCTGCGGGGGGATGGGTCGCAGATACGCAGTATTTT. Translating it yields CASSPPAGGWVADTQYF.

This clone was recorded a few times. V is TRBV28 and J is TRBJ2-5; tentatively, D is TRBD2 (6 bases). V shed 3 bases and J shed 2 bases, with 13 bases lying between them. Germline values: CDR1 MDHEN, CDR2 SYDVKM. This CDR3 has 15 residues. The CDR3 region is CASSFGGAGQETQYF. DNA of the CDR3: TGTGCCAGCAGTTTCGGAGGGGCAGGGCAAGAGACCCAGTACTTC.

This clone has just a few counts. The chain carries TRBV28 and TRBJ1-1; 9 positions agree with TRBD1. Germline lookup yields CDR1 MDHEN and CDR2 SYDVKM. After removal of 5 bases from V and 5 bases from J, the junction contained 9 bases not matched to a gene. This CDR3 comprises 15 residues. The CDR3 region has the DNA TGTGCCAGCAGTGGCTTAGGGACAGGGCAAACTGAAGCTTTCTTT. Its protein product is CASSGLGTGQTEAFF.

The V gene is TRBV9, the J gene TRBJ2-7, with 8 bases identical to TRBD2. Germline V lookup: CDR1 SGDLS, CDR2 YYNGEE. This CDR3 comprises 14 residues. With V trimmed by 0 bases and J by 5 bases, 4 bases remained unmatched. CDR3 protein: CASSVGVSGDEQYF. The CDR3 DNA reads TGTGCCAGCAGCGTAGGGGTTAGCGGGGACGAGCAGTACTTC. The whole variable domain, filled in from reference TRBV9 and TRBJ2-7, reads DSGVTQTPKHLITATGQRVTLRCSPRSGDLSVYWYQQSLDQGLQFLIQYYNGEERAKGNILERFSAQQFPDLHSELNLSSLELGDSALYFCASSVGVSGDEQYFGPGTRLTVT.

This clone occurred a few times. The chain's CDR3 is CASSLSSSNEQFF. CDR3 DNA sequence: TGTGCCAGCAGTTTATCTAGTAGTAATGAGCAGTTCTTC. This chain joins TRBV27 and TRBJ2-1; no definite D call. Deletions cut 0 bases from V and 7 bases from J, with 7 bases between. Germline V gives CDR1 MNHEY, CDR2 SMNVEV (reference sequence). CDR3 length: 13 residues.

The sample holds a few counts of this clone. The chain employs TRBV2 and TRBJ2-2; D not resolved. The CDR3 is 14 amino acids. Per germline, CDR1 SNHLY and CDR2 FYNNEI. V was trimmed by 0 bases and J by 5 bases, leaving 7 bases between them. The CDR3 protein is CASSEAGRTGELFF. CDR3 DNA: TGTGCCAGCAGTGAAGCAGGCAGGACCGGGGAGCTGTTTTTT. The complete variable domain, with remaining parts taken from reference TRBV2 and TRBJ2-2, reads EPEVTQTPSHQVTQMGQEVILRCVPISNHLYFYWYRQILGQKVEFLVSFYNNEISEKSEIFDDQFSVERPDGSNFTLKIRSTKLEDSAMYFCASSEAGRTGELFFGEGSRLTVL.

This chain uses TRBV27 with TRBJ1-5, with 8 bases that match TRBD1. The CDR3 covers 14 residues. Germline trimming cut 4 bases from V and 7 bases from J; bases unmatched to any gene: 6. Germline V gene data show CDR1 as MNHEY and CDR2 as SMNVEV (reference sequence). The CDR3, as DNA: TGTGCCAGCAGTTCCCAGGGGGCCCGACAGCCCCAGCATTTT. It is translated as CASSSQGARQPQHF.

The chain links TRBV6-5 to TRBJ2-5; 11 bases fit TRBD2. The V gene end was trimmed by 8 bases and the J gene end by 5 bases; junction bases not matched to a gene: 10. Germline CDR1 and CDR2: MNHEY and SVGAGI. The CDR3 has 15 amino acids. Written as DNA, the CDR3 is TGTGCCAGCGTCCTTGATAGCGGGGGGGCGGAGACCCAGTACTTC. This gives the protein CASVLDSGGAETQYF.

The table lists this clone with a count of one. This chain links TRBV5-4 with TRBJ2-7; tentatively, D is TRBD2 (5 bases). V dropped 0 bases and J dropped 1 base, with 14 bases sitting between them. The CDR3 consists of 16 residues. The germline V gene encodes CDR1 SGHNT and CDR2 YYREEE (reference sequence). CDR3 loop: CASSLASLGPSYEQYF. As DNA, the CDR3 is TGTGCCAGCAGCTTGGCTAGCTTAGGCCCGTCCTACGAGCAGTACTTC.

The chain links TRBV2 to TRBJ2-5; the D is unclear. Germline V CDR1 and CDR2: SNHLY, FYNNEI. CDR3 length: 12 amino acids. V was pared by 0 bases and J by 5 bases, with 4 bases between. The CDR3 loop is CASSEARETQYF. CDR3 nucleotides: TGTGCCAGCAGTGAAGCCCGGGAGACCCAGTACTTC. The complete variable domain, with remaining parts taken from reference TRBV2 and TRBJ2-5, reads EPEVTQTPSHQVTQMGQEVILRCVPISNHLYFYWYRQILGQKVEFLVSFYNNEISEKSEIFDDQFSVERPDGSNFTLKIRSTKLEDSAMYFCASSEARETQYFGPGTRLLVL.

The rearrangement links TRBV28 to TRBJ2-6; no clear D gene. The CDR3 is made up of 18 amino acids. Germline V lookup: CDR1 MDHEN, CDR2 SYDVKM. V was pared by 2 bases and J by 0 bases, with 14 bases between. This CDR3 is CASSLRGEYNSGANVLTF. The CDR3 DNA is TGTGCCAGCAGTTTAAGAGGAGAATATAACTCTGGGGCCAACGTCCTGACTTTC.

This clone was observed a single time. The chain links TRBV29-1 to TRBJ1-1; maybe TRBD1 (6 bases). Germline assignment: CDR1 SQVTM and CDR2 ANQGSEA. The germline V and J ends were trimmed by 6 bases and 4 bases, with 9 bases remaining between them. The CDR3 covers 11 residues. The CDR3 loop is CSVIGGTEAFF. DNA for the CDR3: TGCAGCGTGATAGGGGGCACTGAAGCTTTCTTT.

The chain links TRBV18 to TRBJ2-1; 11 bases are shared with TRBD2. CDR1 KGHSH and CDR2 LQKENI come from the germline V gene. Trimming took 3 bases from V and 8 from J; bases not matched to a gene: 9. This CDR3 contains 16 residues. CDR3 loop: CASSPTSGVVLDEQFF. The CDR3 DNA reads TGTGCCAGCTCACCGACTAGCGGGGTGGTACTCGATGAGCAGTTCTTC.

This clone is large in the sample. V is TRBV9 and J is TRBJ2-7; 12 nucleotides match TRBD2. CDR1 SGDLS and CDR2 YYNGEE come from the germline V gene. V was clipped by 0 bases and J by 6 bases; unmatched bases: 1. CDR3 length equals 14 residues. The CDR3: CASSVASGRAEQYF. As DNA, the CDR3 is TGTGCCAGCAGCGTAGCTAGCGGGAGGGCCGAGCAGTACTTC.

The chain has TRBV7-2 and TRBJ1-1, with TRBD1 as a possible D gene (5 bases). The CDR3 spans 15 residues. CDR1 and CDR2 from the germline V gene are SGHTA and FQGNSA. Trimming stripped 5 bases from V and 6 bases from J, with 19 bases between. The CDR3 protein is CASSPRVGGSPEAFF. The CDR3 region has the DNA TGTGCCAGCAGCCCAAGGGTGGGGGGGAGCCCTGAAGCTTTCTTT.

The chain carries TRBV15 and TRBJ1-2; no clear D gene. CDR3 length equals 13 residues. Trimming removed 6 bases from V and 13 bases from J, with 21 bases in between. CDR1 LNHNV and CDR2 YYDKDF come from the germline V gene (reference sequence). The CDR3 spells CATRVSGLSGVTF. The CDR3 coding sequence is TGTGCCACCAGAGTTAGCGGCCTCTCCGGAGTCACCTTC.

The gene calls are TRBV2 and TRBJ1-1; 9 nucleotides align to TRBD1. After removal of 2 bases from V and 3 bases from J, the junction contained 7 bases not matched to a gene. The CDR3 covers 16 residues. Looked up from germline, CDR1 is SNHLY and CDR2 is FYNNEI. The CDR3 coding sequence is TGTGCCAGCAGTGAAAGGGACAGGGCGGGTTACACTGAAGCTTTCTTT. Translating it yields CASSERDRAGYTEAFF. Full variable domain (missing parts from reference TRBV2 and TRBJ1-1): EPEVTQTPSHQVTQMGQEVILRCVPISNHLYFYWYRQILGQKVEFLVSFYNNEISEKSEIFDDQFSVERPDGSNFTLKIRSTKLEDSAMYFCASSERDRAGYTEAFFGQGTRLTVV.